This T cell receptor (beta chain) stems from a study of T cells after yellow fever vaccination. 5'RACE template switching generated TCR cDNA, adding a universal primer site and UMIs. A single record per CDR3 protein comes from TCRdb applying MiXCR to the 5' RACE reads. The sample records under 600,000 distinct CDR3 sequences, approximately 13% being singletons. This clonotype has just a few counts. Its antigen is unknown. This CDR3 comprises 17 residues. Trimming took 8 bases from V and 0 from J, leaving 20 bases between them. General study results and limits: Most clones from primary vaccination resurfaced after the booster (96% CD4, 75% to 90% CD8). Highly abundant clonotypes carried over from the bulk population could end up in FACS-sorted repertoires as contaminants. Weaker, the secondary response peaked sooner, at day 5 versus 15.

The specimen comprised PBMCs, sampled on the day of the yellow fever booster vaccination. The gene calls are TRBV12-3 or TRBV12-4 and TRBJ2-1, with D perhaps TRBD2 (5 bases). The sequence was obtained from a man aged 30-40 years who received the YFV17D yellow fever vaccine. The CDR3 spells CASSNLGADTSYNEQFF. The CDR3 bases are TGTGCCAGCTCAAACTTGGGAGCGGATACCTCCTACAATGAGCAGTTCTTC.